What follows are 8 T cell receptor beta chains derived from one specimen sequenced in a study of cytomegalovirus exposure and HLA in healthy donors. A multiplex PCR was run with 60 Vbeta primers and 13 Jbeta primers. Some clones are missing from TCRdb's copy, which holds only in-frame ones; the method was immunoSEQ multiplex PCR. The profile shows 95,000 to 150,000 clones, about 74% of them singletons. Sequenced: PBMCs. The receptors were sampled from a woman aged 45-65 years in good health and CMV-seropositive.

This clone was seen a handful of times. The chain couples TRBV21-1 to TRBJ1-4; the table's D call of TRBD1 was not tested on the DNA. TRBV21-1 is classified as a pseudogene. The CDR3 runs to 18 residues. The CDR3 loop reads CASSPSPTGARTNEKLFF. The CDR3 bases are TGTGCCAGCAGCCCCAGCCCGACAGGGGCACGAACTAATGAAAAACTGTTTTTT.

The rearrangement uses TRBV21-1 and TRBJ2-5; the table's D call, TRBD2, was not checked against the DNA. TRBV21-1 is listed as a pseudogene. The CDR3 spans 17 residues. As DNA, the CDR3 is TGTGCCAGCAGCAAAAAAGAATTTGGCATAGGAGGAGAGACCCAGTACTTC. Translated: CASSKKEFGIGGETQYF.

This clone was detected a few times. Other DNA sequences in this sample translate to the same CDR3. V gene TRBV10-3 combines with J gene TRBJ1-2; 10 positions match TRBD1. The CDR3 covers 14 residues. With 9 bases clipped from V and 5 bases from J, the junction kept 9 bases outside the gene matches. Germline V CDR1 and CDR2: ENHRY, SYGVKD. CDR3 loop: CAISPGQGSYGYTF. The CDR3 region has the DNA TGTGCCATTAGTCCGGGACAGGGGTCTTATGGCTACACCTTC.

Details on this clone: A read error may account for a junction end that differs from germline. The genes are TRBV7-9 and TRBJ2-7; D remains unclear. Germline CDR1 is SEHNR and CDR2 is FQNEAQ (reference sequence). The CDR3 is made up of 14 amino acids. The CDR3 is CSSSLSPQRSEQYF. The CDR3 region has the DNA TGTTCCAGCAGCTTATCTCCGCAGAGGAGCGAGCAGTACTTC.

This clone has just one count. The chain is built from TRBV10-3 and TRBJ1-2, with TRBD1 identical over 10 bases. The germline gives CDR1 ENHRY, CDR2 SYGVKD. The J segment lost 2 bases and the V segment lost 10 bases, leaving 10 bases of the junction unmatched. This CDR3 is built from 15 residues. CDR3 sequence: CASAGTGEGNYGYTF. CDR3 bases: TGTGCCAGCGCCGGGACAGGGGAAGGCAACTATGGCTACACCTTC.

CDR3 sequence: CASSHINEKLFF. CDR3 coding DNA: TGTGCCAGCAGCCATATTAATGAAAAACTGTTTTTT. The V and J genes are TRBV4-2 and TRBJ1-4; D remains ambiguous. V lost 3 bases to trimming and J lost 4 bases, with 3 bases between them. CDR1 and CDR2 from the germline V gene are LGHNA and YNFKEQ. This CDR3 region has 12 residues.

The V gene is TRBV7-9, the J gene TRBJ2-3; D may be TRBD1 (5 bases). Germline-derived CDR1 and CDR2 are SEHNR and FQNEAQ (reference sequence). This CDR3 comprises 13 residues. V lost 6 bases and J lost 3, with 10 bases in between. The DNA of the CDR3 is TGTGCCAGCAGACCTCCAGGGACAGATACGCAGTATTTT. It is translated as CASRPPGTDTQYF.

This rearrangement joins TRBV19 to TRBJ1-5; D might be TRBD1 (5 bases). Germline loops: CDR1 LNHDA, CDR2 SQIVND (reference sequence). The ends were cut back, 5 bases at V and 9 bases at J, with 14 bases in the middle. The CDR3 covers 13 residues. CDR3: CASSAKGQRPQHF. The CDR3 DNA follows: TGTGCCAGTAGTGCCAAGGGGCAGAGGCCCCAGCATTTT.